Presented here are 29 T cell receptor beta chains from one specimen sequenced in a study of cytomegalovirus exposure and HLA in healthy donors. The study ran its PCR with 60 Vbeta and 13 Jbeta primers. Here immunoSEQ multiplex PCR was the method, and the copy in TCRdb shows in-frame clones only, minus some. The sample holds 150,000 to 200,000 clones, around four fifths seen once. What was sequenced was PBMCs. The receptors stem from a man in his fifties or sixties in good health and CMV-seropositive.

This clone was counted between two and nine times. V gene TRBV9 combines with J gene TRBJ2-2, with TRBD1 identical over 9 bases. This CDR3 contains 16 residues. V lost 3 bases to trimming and J lost 4 bases; unmatched junction nucleotides: 7. Germline CDR1 and CDR2: SGDLS and YYNGEE. CDR3 sequence: CASSGLGTGFTGELFF. CDR3 nucleotide sequence: TGTGCCAGCAGCGGCTTAGGGACAGGGTTCACCGGGGAGCTGTTTTTT.

As regards this clone: Germline and junction disagree at one end, which may indicate a read error. This chain connects TRBV4-1 to TRBJ2-2; 10 bases fit TRBD2. This CDR3 spans 19 amino acids. From germline, CDR1 is MGHRA and CDR2 YSYEKL. The DNA of the CDR3 is TGCGCCAGCAGCCAAGGGCGACTAGCGGGCCGGACGAAAACCGGGGAGCTGTTTTTT. Translating it yields CASSQGRLAGRTKTGELFF.

This chain joins TRBV6-6 and TRBJ1-5; a possible D gene is TRBD1 (6 bases). This CDR3 comprises 14 residues. Germline V gene data show CDR1 as MNHNY and CDR2 as SVGAGI (reference sequence). Trimming took 6 bases from V and 6 from J, leaving 15 bases between them. The CDR3 loop is CASSSGQSGQPQHF. DNA of the CDR3: TGTGCCAGCAGCTCCGGACAGTCTGGTCAGCCCCAGCATTTT.

About this clone itself: At one end the junction does not follow the germline gene, possibly because of a read error. The V call is TRBV7-9, the J call TRBJ2-7; 10 nucleotides match TRBD2. Germline V gives CDR1 SEHNR, CDR2 FQNEAQ (reference sequence). This CDR3 has 17 residues. The CDR3 DNA is TGTTCCAGCAGTTCACCTGGACTAGCGGAGGGCTCCTACGAGCAGTACTTC. Its translation is CSSSSPGLAEGSYEQYF. Full variable domain (remainder filled in from reference TRBV7-9 and TRBJ2-7): DTGVSQNPRHKITKRGQNVTFRCDPISEHNRLYWYRQTLGQGPEFLTYFQNEAQLEKSRLLSDRFSAERPKGSFSTLEIQRTEQGDSAMYLCSSSSPGLAEGSYEQYFGPGTRLTVT.

The chain links TRBV4-1 to TRBJ2-7; weak D call: TRBD1 (6 bases). The V end was cut by 4 bases, the J end by 0 bases, with 13 bases between. The CDR3 totals 15 residues. The germline CDR1 and CDR2 sequences are MGHRA and YSYEKL. Here the CDR3 reads CASSLGTTVSYEQYF. The CDR3 DNA is TGCGCCAGCAGCCTCGGGACAACGGTCTCCTACGAGCAGTACTTC.

J is TRBJ1-1 and V is TRBV29-1; 7 positions agree with TRBD1. Germline CDR1 is SQVTM and CDR2 is ANQGSEA. This CDR3 spans 13 amino acids. V shed 3 bases, J shed 4 bases, and the junction held 5 bases outside the gene matches. CDR3 in amino acids: CSVDRGLSTEAFF. In nucleotides, the CDR3 is TGCAGCGTTGATAGGGGGCTGAGCACTGAAGCTTTCTTT.

The rearrangement joins TRBV27 to TRBJ2-2; TRBD2 agrees at 7 bases. The germline V gene has CDR1 MNHEY and CDR2 SMNVEV (reference sequence). The CDR3 totals 16 residues. J was trimmed by 6 bases and V by 7 bases; bases with no gene match: 14. DNA for the CDR3: TGTGCCAGCACCCCCTTGCGGGAGTTGGTGGCCGGGGAGCTGTTTTTT. It is translated as CASTPLRELVAGELFF.

In regard to this clone: Just one base apart from a much larger clone, this may be a read error. The rearrangement joins TRBV5-8 to TRBJ2-7; D is unclear. Trimming stripped 1 base from V and 0 bases from J, with 5 bases between. This CDR3 contains 13 residues. In germline, CDR1 is SGHTS, CDR2 YDEGEE. As DNA, the CDR3 is TGTGCCAGCAGCTTGTACTTCTCCTACGAGCAGTACTTC. It specifies CASSLYFSYEQYF.

The chain carries TRBV18 and TRBJ2-7; 7 bases fit TRBD1. V lost 4 bases, J lost 0 bases, and 9 bases stayed unmatched. Germline V CDR1 and CDR2: KGHSH, LQKENI. The CDR3 spans 16 residues. Written as DNA, the CDR3 is TGTGCCAGCTCACACTACTCGACAGGGCTCTCCTACGAGCAGTACTTC. Protein: CASSHYSTGLSYEQYF.

This clone was observed a handful of times. CDR3 sequence: CASSRVVDTEAFF. The CDR3 region has the DNA TGTGCCAGTAGCCGCGTGGTGGACACTGAAGCTTTCTTT. The chain uses TRBV19 and TRBJ1-1; no firm D call. Per germline, CDR1 LNHDA and CDR2 SQIVND (reference sequence). Trimming stripped 6 bases from V and 3 bases from J, with 11 bases between. This CDR3 comprises 13 residues.

The chain joins TRBV14 to TRBJ2-2; D call uncertain. Trimming stripped 8 bases from V and 5 bases from J, with 12 bases between. The CDR3 is 13 amino acids. CDR1 SGHDN and CDR2 FVKESK come from the germline V gene. Here the CDR3 DNA reads TGTGCCAGCGGTGGAGTAAGGACCGGGGAGCTGTTTTTT. Its protein product is CASGGVRTGELFF. Full variable domain (remainder filled in from reference TRBV14 and TRBJ2-2): EAGVTQFPSHSVIEKGQTVTLRCDPISGHDNLYWYRRVMGKEIKFLLHFVKESKQDESGMPNNRFLAERTGGTYSTLKVQPAELEDSGVYFCASGGVRTGELFFGEGSRLTVL.

The rearrangement uses TRBV6-1 and TRBJ1-2, with D maybe TRBD1 (5 bases). This CDR3 spans 14 amino acids. V was clipped by 6 bases and J by 2 bases, with 13 bases between them. Germline V CDR1 and CDR2: MNHNS, SASEGT. CDR3 sequence: CASRQVFGNYGYTF. DNA for the CDR3: TGTGCCAGCAGACAGGTATTCGGGAACTATGGCTACACCTTC.

The rearrangement links TRBV29-1 to TRBJ2-2; 7 positions agree with TRBD1. Trimming removed 5 bases from V and 7 bases from J; junction bases left unmatched: 10. The germline gives CDR1 SQVTM, CDR2 ANQGSEA. The CDR3 sequence is 14 residues long. This chain's CDR3 is CSVKLSTGFGELFF. The CDR3 coding sequence is TGCAGCGTTAAGCTTTCGACAGGGTTCGGGGAGCTGTTTTTT.

This clone has more than one count but fewer than ten. V is TRBV5-1 and J is TRBJ1-1; 9 positions match TRBD1. The V segment lost 4 bases and the J segment 4 bases; nucleotides outside the gene matches: 8. The CDR3 is 15 amino acids. Germline V CDR1 and CDR2: SGHRS, YFSETQ. CDR3 residues: CASSDIQGASTEAFF. DNA of the CDR3: TGCGCCAGCAGCGATATACAGGGGGCGAGCACTGAAGCTTTCTTT.

The V and J genes are TRBV27 and TRBJ2-7; tentative D call: TRBD1 (5 bases). Per the germline V gene, CDR1 is MNHEY and CDR2 is SMNVEV (reference sequence). CDR3 length equals 15 residues. The V gene lost 6 bases and the J gene lost 2 bases, with 17 bases spanning the gap. The CDR3 bases are TGTGCCAGCAGCAAGGCCAGGGCGCCTACCTACGAGCAGTACTTC. This codes for CASSKARAPTYEQYF.

The chain uses TRBV5-6 and TRBJ2-3; the D is unclear. CDR3 length: 14 residues. V lost 7 bases, J lost 2 bases, and 14 bases lay in between. Germline V gene data show CDR1 as SGHDT and CDR2 as YYEEEE. The CDR3 region is CASFGSEPTDTQYF. The CDR3 nucleotides are TGTGCCAGCTTTGGAAGCGAACCCACAGATACGCAGTATTTT.

The chain is built from TRBV5-1 and TRBJ1-1, with TRBD1 as a possible D gene (5 bases). The germline gives CDR1 SGHRS, CDR2 YFSETQ. V was cut by 4 bases and J by 4 bases, with 14 bases left in between. The CDR3 totals 14 residues. The CDR3 is CASSLQVLSTEAFF. In DNA form, the CDR3 reads TGCGCCAGCAGCCTACAGGTTCTCAGCACTGAAGCTTTCTTT.

This clone was counted between two and nine times. This chain links TRBV19 with TRBJ2-2; D ambiguous. V was trimmed by 8 bases and J by 0 bases, leaving 10 bases between them. This CDR3 region has 14 residues. CDR1 is LNHDA, CDR2 SQIVND, per germline (reference sequence). CDR3 sequence reads: CASSVYANTGELFF. In DNA form, the CDR3 reads TGTGCCAGTTCGGTCTACGCGAACACCGGGGAGCTGTTTTTT.

The DNA for the CDR3 is TGTGCCAGCAGCGTATCACTCCGGGACTATGGCTACACCTTC. This sequence encodes CASSVSLRDYGYTF. V usage is TRBV9 and J usage is TRBJ1-2, with D uncertain. Germline V gene data show CDR1 as SGDLS and CDR2 as YYNGEE. The ends were cut back, 1 base at V and 3 bases at J, with 10 bases in the middle. The length of the CDR3 is 14 residues.

V gene TRBV28 combines with J gene TRBJ2-1, with 9 bases aligning to TRBD2. This CDR3 has 15 amino acids. The germline gives CDR1 MDHEN, CDR2 SYDVKM. V was clipped by 10 bases and J by 3 bases; unmatched bases: 10. The CDR3 DNA reads as TGTGCCACCTCGCGGCTAGCGGGACTCTACAATGAGCAGTTCTTC. Amino acids: CATSRLAGLYNEQFF.

The chain employs TRBV5-3 and TRBJ2-4, with TRBD1 matching over 7 bases. TRBV5-3 is treated as an ORF (open reading frame) with a function not yet certain. The CDR3 has 16 amino acids. The J segment lost 7 bases and the V segment lost 1 base, leaving 11 bases of the junction unmatched. The CDR3 bases are TGTGCCAGAAGCTTGATAGGGGGCAGTACGGGCAACATTCAGTACTTC. It specifies CARSLIGGSTGNIQYF.

This clone was found once. This chain joins TRBV5-1 and TRBJ2-5; TRBD2 might be the D (6 bases). Judging by the DNA end, TRBJ2-7 fits better; the J call may be wrong. The germline V gene encodes CDR1 SGHRS and CDR2 YFSETQ. The CDR3 loop spans 16 amino acids. The CDR3 DNA sequence: TGCGCCAGCAGCTTGTCCTGGGAGCGGACTACCTACGAGCAGTACTTC. Amino acid sequence: CASSLSWERTTYEQYF.

The V gene is TRBV5-1, the J gene TRBJ1-2, with TRBD1 matching 7 bases. This CDR3 has 14 residues. Germline-derived CDR1 and CDR2 are SGHRS and YFSETQ. V lost 4 bases to trimming and J lost 4 bases; unmatched junction nucleotides: 7. CDR3 bases: TGCGCCAGCAGCCCGGTGGGACAGCGCTATGGCTACACCTTC. Translated: CASSPVGQRYGYTF.

As for this clone: The sample carries other DNA sequences with the same CDR3. This rearrangement joins TRBV30 to TRBJ2-7, with 7 bases fitting TRBD2. The CDR3 loop spans 14 amino acids. V shed 4 bases and J 4 bases; nucleotides not matched to a gene: 10. Germline CDR1 reads GTSNPN; CDR2 reads SVGIG (reference sequence). The CDR3 protein is CAWKPSGGRYEQYF. CDR3 nucleotides: TGTGCCTGGAAACCTAGCGGAGGCAGATACGAGCAGTACTTC.

The J gene is TRBJ2-7, the V gene TRBV9, with 11 bases identical to TRBD1. Germline V CDR1 and CDR2: SGDLS, YYNGEE. CDR3 length equals 14 residues. V was clipped by 3 bases and J by 3 bases; unmatched bases: 2. CDR3 amino acids: CASSGGTGGYEQYF. The CDR3 region has the DNA TGTGCCAGCAGCGGAGGGACAGGGGGCTACGAGCAGTACTTC.

The chain uses TRBV5-8 and TRBJ1-4, with 7 bases that match TRBD1. V was clipped by 3 bases and J by 0 bases; unmatched bases: 5. CDR3 length: 16 residues. Germline CDR1 and CDR2: SGHTS and YDEGEE. In nucleotides, the CDR3 is TGTGCCAGCAGCTATGGACAGGCTGCAACTAATGAAAAACTGTTTTTT. Translation gives CASSYGQAATNEKLFF.

This chain uses TRBV7-9 with TRBJ1-1; D is unresolved. Between the trimmed V and J ends, which lost 2 bases and 4 bases, there was a span of 8 bases. This CDR3 has 13 amino acids. Germline assignment: CDR1 SEHNR and CDR2 FQNEAQ (reference sequence). CDR3 protein: CASSLTEVTEAFF. CDR3 bases: TGTGCCAGCAGCTTAACTGAGGTCACTGAAGCTTTCTTT.

This clone was seen once. The chain joins TRBV4-1 to TRBJ2-7, with TRBD2 matching 12 bases. Germline V gene sequence: CDR1 MGHRA, CDR2 YSYEKL. Unmatched junction bases numbered 5, after V lost 2 bases and J lost 6 bases. The CDR3 runs to 15 residues. CDR3 protein: CASSQLTSGSAEQYF. The DNA of the CDR3 is TGCGCCAGCAGCCAATTGACTAGCGGGAGTGCCGAGCAGTACTTC.

The rearrangement links TRBV23-1 to TRBJ1-4; maybe TRBD1 (5 bases). TRBV23-1 is sorted into the ORF group, with uncertain function. V was pared by 6 bases and J by 8 bases, with 13 bases between. This CDR3 region has 13 residues. The DNA for the CDR3 is TGCGCCAGCAGCTGCCCTGGGGGGGAAAAACTGTTTTTT. Protein product: CASSCPGGEKLFF.